Listed below are T cell receptor beta chains from one sample, sequenced in a study of cytomegalovirus exposure and HLA in healthy donors. Sequenced by immunoSEQ multiplex PCR; TCRdb stores in-frame clones only, minus some. The sample gives approximately 120,000 clones, 73% of which show up once; around 8.1% is in the top ten. Input material: PBMCs. These receptors originate from a man aged 40-50 years in good health and CMV-seronegative. Both conserved end residues are part of each CDR3. D genes are given only for firm matches. Expanded clones get a size class; other rows say once, few or many, or leave the size out.

J	V	D	size	CDR3	DNA
TRBJ1-2	TRBV4-1	TRBD1	-	CASSQDLLGTGGYTF	TGCGCCAGCAGCCAAGATCTATTGGGGACAGGAGGCTACACCTTC
TRBJ1-6	TRBV5-3	-	medium-sized	CARRLGVNSPLHF	TGTGCCAGAAGGCTAGGAGTTAATTCACCCCTCCACTTT
TRBJ2-2	TRBV7-3	-	-	CASSLSGVQNTGELFF	TGTGCCAGCAGCTTAAGCGGGGTACAGAACACCGGGGAGCTGTTTTTT
TRBJ1-2	TRBV6-5	-	few	CASSREARQGYTF	TGTGCCAGCAGCCGAGAGGCGCGGCAGGGCTACACCTTC
TRBJ2-7	TRBV10-3	TRBD1	once	CAISESSGTDNYEQYF	TGTGCCATCAGTGAGTCGTCAGGGACAGATAACTACGAGCAGTACTTC
TRBJ1-1	TRBV30	-	-	CAWSSSGNTEAFF	TGTGCCTGGAGTAGTAGTGGGAACACTGAAGCTTTCTTT
TRBJ2-3	TRBV7-2	TRBD2	-	CASSLRLAGGRTDTQYF	TGTGCCAGCAGCTTAAGACTAGCGGGGGGGAGGACAGATACGCAGTATTTT
TRBJ1-6	TRBV5-6	TRBD1	once	CASSTGTGGSPLHF	TGTGCCAGCAGTACCGGGACAGGGGGTTCACCCCTCCACTTT
TRBJ1-3	TRBV7-3	TRBD1	-	CASSSGTGNTIYF	TGTGCCAGCAGCTCAGGGACAGGGAACACCATATATTTT
TRBJ2-1	TRBV27	-	-	CASRKLLEEQFF	TGTGCCAGCAGGAAACTCTTGGAGGAGCAGTTCTTC
TRBJ2-7	TRBV5-5	TRBD2	-	CASSLGGGRVGQYF	TGTGCCAGCAGCTTGGGGGGGGGACGGGTGGGGCAGTACTTC
TRBJ1-2	TRBV2	TRBD1	-	CASSLTDRGYGYTF	TGTGCCAGCAGCCTAACGGACAGGGGCTATGGCTACACCTTC
TRBJ2-2	TRBV9	TRBD1	-	CASSVVSQGAGELFF	TGTGCCAGCAGCGTAGTCTCACAGGGGGCCGGGGAGCTGTTTTTT
TRBJ1-4	TRBV9	-	-	CASSVVEGTNEKLFF	TGTGCCAGCAGCGTAGTGGAGGGAACTAATGAAAAACTGTTTTTT
TRBJ2-5	TRBV27	-	-	CASSLLARSSETQYF	TGTGCCAGCAGTTTATTGGCTAGAAGTTCCGAGACCCAGTACTTC
TRBJ1-2	TRBV4-3	TRBD1	once	CASSPSGTEKYGYTF	TGCGCCAGCAGCCCAAGTGGGACAGAGAAGTATGGCTACACCTTC
TRBJ2-1	TRBV4-3	TRBD2	-	CASSQEWRGYNEQFF	TGCGCCAGCAGCCAAGAATGGCGGGGGTACAATGAGCAGTTCTTC
TRBJ1-2	TRBV7-2	TRBD1	-	CASSARQGATGYTF	TGTGCCAGCAGCGCTCGACAGGGGGCTACGGGCTACACCTTC
TRBJ2-7	TRBV15	TRBD1	-	CATSRGQGGNEQYF	TGTGCCACCAGCAGAGGACAGGGGGGAAACGAGCAGTACTTC
TRBJ1-1	TRBV30	-	few	CAWSVLALSRQAEAFF	TGTGCCTGGAGTGTATTGGCTCTCTCGAGACAGGCTGAAGCTTTCTTT
TRBJ1-1	TRBV11-1	TRBD1	-	CASSYPTGRNTEAFF	TGTGCCAGCAGCTATCCGACAGGGAGGAACACTGAAGCTTTCTTT
TRBJ2-2	TRBV29-1	-	once	CSAAGILPGELFF	TGCAGCGCCGCGGGAATTCTGCCGGGGGAGCTGTTTTTT
TRBJ2-1	TRBV29-1	TRBD1	-	CSVVGGQGSNEQFF	TGCAGCGTTGTAGGGGGACAGGGGAGCAATGAGCAGTTCTTC
TRBJ2-3	TRBV7-2	-	-	CASSLNGGGPTDTQYF	TGTGCCAGCAGCTTAAATGGCGGGGGCCCCACAGATACGCAGTATTTT
TRBJ2-2	TRBV27	-	-	CASSFYTGELFF	TGTGCCAGCAGTTTCTACACCGGGGAGCTGTTTTTT
TRBJ2-2	TRBV5-4	-	once	CASSAGHTGELFF	TGTGCCAGCAGCGCGGGACACACCGGGGAGCTGTTTTTT
TRBJ2-5	TRBV6-6	TRBD1	once	CASSLGGPGETQYF	TGTGCCAGCAGTCTAGGGGGCCCCGGGGAGACCCAGTACTTC
TRBJ1-2	TRBV29-1	-	few	CSVTGLYGYTF	TGCAGCGTTACGGGTCTATATGGCTACACCTTC
TRBJ2-7	TRBV2	TRBD1	-	CASKLGQGLYYEQYF	TGTGCCAGCAAATTAGGACAGGGACTTTATTACGAGCAGTACTTC
TRBJ2-4	TRBV5-1	-	-	CASSSGRGGLKNIQYF	TGCGCCAGCAGCTCCGGACGGGGTGGTCTCAAAAACATTCAGTACTTC
TRBJ2-1	TRBV9	TRBD2	-	CASSVDVTSGYNEQFF	TGTGCCAGCAGCGTAGATGTAACTAGCGGCTACAATGAGCAGTTCTTC
TRBJ1-5	TRBV6-1	TRBD1	-	CASRGGQGADQPQHF	TGTGCCAGCAGGGGCGGACAGGGGGCAGATCAGCCCCAGCATTTT
TRBJ2-7	TRBV6-1	-	-	CASSSERQGREQYF	TGTGCCAGCAGTAGTGAGCGGCAGGGGCGGGAGCAGTACTTC
TRBJ2-3	TRBV9	TRBD2	once	CASSRRTSGGLRGTDTQYF	TGTGCCAGCAGCCGTAGGACTAGCGGGGGGCTGAGGGGCACAGATACGCAGTATTTT
TRBJ1-5	TRBV28	-	-	CASRLQGFGNQPQHF	TGTGCCAGCAGACTACAGGGCTTTGGCAATCAGCCCCAGCATTTT
TRBJ2-7	TRBV11-2	-	few	CASSSPLGGQIYEQYF	TGTGCCAGCAGCTCCCCCCTGGGGGGACAGATCTACGAGCAGTACTTC
TRBJ2-3	TRBV5-6	TRBD1	-	CASSLGTAAQYF	TGTGCCAGCAGCCTGGGGACAGCGGCGCAGTATTTT
TRBJ2-3	TRBV5-6	TRBD1	-	CASSWTLQGATDTQYF	TGTGCCAGCAGCTGGACTTTACAGGGGGCCACAGATACGCAGTATTTT
TRBJ1-4	TRBV7-9	-	-	CASSLASGYPNEKLFF	TGTGCCAGCAGCTTAGCGTCGGGGTATCCTAATGAAAAACTGTTTTTT
TRBJ2-5	TRBV5-6	TRBD1	-	CASSLGQGLETQYF	TGTGCCAGCAGCTTGGGACAGGGCCTAGAGACCCAGTACTTC
TRBJ2-3	TRBV2	-	-	CACQGGASTDTQYF	TGTGCTTGCCAGGGCGGTGCTAGCACAGATACGCAGTATTTT
TRBJ1-6	TRBV21-1	-	-	CASSRSTAGGNSPLHF	TGTGCCAGCAGCCGATCGACGGCAGGGGGGAATTCACCCCTCCACTTT
TRBJ1-1	TRBV4-1	-	-	CASSQVVRGRGEAFF	TGCGCCAGCAGCCAAGTCGTTAGGGGCCGAGGTGAAGCTTTCTTT
TRBJ2-5	TRBV6-1	-	-	CASSEMGTWKETQYF	TGTGCCAGCAGTGAGATGGGGACATGGAAAGAGACCCAGTACTTC
TRBJ2-5	TRBV18	-	-	CASSLMTAEGETQYF	TGTGCCAGCTCACTTATGACTGCGGAGGGTGAGACCCAGTACTTC
TRBJ2-6	TRBV7-2	TRBD1	-	CASSLSSGGGANVLTF	TGTGCCAGCAGCCTCAGCTCAGGGGGTGGGGCCAACGTCCTGACTTTC
TRBJ1-5	TRBV7-2	TRBD1	-	CASSLARTGVGQPQHF	TGTGCCAGCAGCTTAGCCCGAACAGGGGTCGGTCAGCCCCAGCATTTT